This entry concerns a single T cell receptor (beta chain). The sample belongs to a study of blood T cell repertoires in COVID-19. Across the whole study: Acute and convalescent COVID-19 specimens originated in the United States, Italy and Spain. T cells, B-cell-depleted T cells, or PBMCs provided the cDNA or gDNA that served as material.

Original processing notes: Quantification of nucleated cells was approximated via reference gene primer amplification. Sequencing was performed with immunoSEQ multiplex PCR; in TCRdb, only in-frame clones are kept and a portion is missing. V, J and clone size derive from that table, while D and trimming were established from the DNA sequence. In the table there are some 190,000 clones, around 88% of which are singletons. The V segment lost 8 bases and the J segment 8 bases; nucleotides outside the gene matches: 7. The CDR3 contains 12 residues. Germline CDR1 and CDR2: MGHDK and SYGVNS. This receptor was identified in a young man with active or convalescent COVID-19. The specimen sequenced was peripheral blood. This rearrangement joins TRBV25-1 to TRBJ1-2; 8 nucleotides match TRBD1. CDR3 nucleotides: TGTGCCAGCCTTCAGGGGGCGAAAGGCTACACCTTC. It encodes CASLQGAKGYTF.